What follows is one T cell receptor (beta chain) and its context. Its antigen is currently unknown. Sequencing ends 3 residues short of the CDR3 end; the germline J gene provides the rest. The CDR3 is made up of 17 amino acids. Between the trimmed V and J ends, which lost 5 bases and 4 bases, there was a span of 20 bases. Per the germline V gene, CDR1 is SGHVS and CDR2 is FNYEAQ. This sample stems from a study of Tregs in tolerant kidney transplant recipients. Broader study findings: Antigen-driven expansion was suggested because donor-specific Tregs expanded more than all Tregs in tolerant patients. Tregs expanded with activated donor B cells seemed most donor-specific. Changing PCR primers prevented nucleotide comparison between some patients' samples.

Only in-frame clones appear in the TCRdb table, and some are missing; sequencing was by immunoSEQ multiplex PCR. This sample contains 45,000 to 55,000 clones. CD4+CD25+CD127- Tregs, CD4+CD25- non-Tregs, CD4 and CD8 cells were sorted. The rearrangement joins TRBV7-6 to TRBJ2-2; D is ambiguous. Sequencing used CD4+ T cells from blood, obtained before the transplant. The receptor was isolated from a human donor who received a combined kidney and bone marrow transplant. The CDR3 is CASSTPSTETITGELFF. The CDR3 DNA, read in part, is TGTGCCAGCAGCACACCCTCTACGGAGACAATCACCGGGGAG. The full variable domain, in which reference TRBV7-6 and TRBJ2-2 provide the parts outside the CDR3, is GAGVSQSPRYKVTKRGQDVALRCDPISGHVSLYWYRQALGQGPEFLTYFNYEAQQDKSGLPNDRFSAERPEGSISTLTIQRTEQRDSAMYRCASSTPSTETITGELFFGEGSRLTVL.